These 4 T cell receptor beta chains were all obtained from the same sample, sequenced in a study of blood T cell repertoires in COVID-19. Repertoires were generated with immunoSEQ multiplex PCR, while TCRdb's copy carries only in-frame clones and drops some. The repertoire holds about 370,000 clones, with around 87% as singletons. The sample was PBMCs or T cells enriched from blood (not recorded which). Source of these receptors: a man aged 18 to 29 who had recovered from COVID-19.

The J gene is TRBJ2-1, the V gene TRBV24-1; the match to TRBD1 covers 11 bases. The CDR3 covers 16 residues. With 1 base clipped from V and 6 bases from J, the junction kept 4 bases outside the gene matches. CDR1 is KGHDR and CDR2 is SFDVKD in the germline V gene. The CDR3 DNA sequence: TGTGCCACCAGTGATTTTGGACAGGGGGCTGGCAATGAGCAGTTCTTC. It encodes CATSDFGQGAGNEQFF.

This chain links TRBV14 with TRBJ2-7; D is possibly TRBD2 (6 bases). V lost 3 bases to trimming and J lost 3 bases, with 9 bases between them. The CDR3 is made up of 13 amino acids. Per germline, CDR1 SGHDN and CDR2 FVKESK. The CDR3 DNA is TGTGCCAGCAGCCAGCGGGATTACTACGAGCAGTACTTC. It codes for CASSQRDYYEQYF.

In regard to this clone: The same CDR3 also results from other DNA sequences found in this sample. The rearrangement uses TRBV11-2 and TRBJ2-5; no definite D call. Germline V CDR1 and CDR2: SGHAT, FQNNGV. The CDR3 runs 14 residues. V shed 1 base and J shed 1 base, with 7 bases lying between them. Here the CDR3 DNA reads TGTGCCAGCAGCTTAGGGCAGGCCCAAGAGACCCAGTACTTC. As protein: CASSLGQAQETQYF. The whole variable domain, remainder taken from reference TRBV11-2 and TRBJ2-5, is EAGVAQSPRYKIIEKRQSVAFWCNPISGHATLYWYQQILGQGPKLLIQFQNNGVVDDSQLPKDRFSAERLKGVDSTLKIQPAKLEDSAVYLCASSLGQAQETQYFGPGTRLLVL.

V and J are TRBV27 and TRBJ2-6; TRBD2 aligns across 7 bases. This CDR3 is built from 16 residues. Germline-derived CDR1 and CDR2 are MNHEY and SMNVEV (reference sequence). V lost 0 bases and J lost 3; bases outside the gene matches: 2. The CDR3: CASSLSGGFGANVLTF. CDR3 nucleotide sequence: TGTGCCAGCAGTTTATCGGGGGGGTTTGGGGCCAACGTCCTGACTTTC.